The 31 T cell receptor beta chains below all came from one sample that was sequenced in a study of OX40 agonist ivuxolimab in advanced cancers. The repertoire was sequenced with immunoSEQ multiplex PCR; TCRdb's copy has only in-frame clones and lacks some. Of some 76,000 clones listed, about 93% are singletons. This material consisted of CD4+ or CD8+ T cells sorted from blood, taken in a trial of the OX40 agonist ivuxolimab. The receptor source for this set is an adult with an advanced solid tumor such as melanoma, head and neck, liver or kidney cancer.

This chain connects TRBV27 to TRBJ1-1; D possibly corresponds to TRBD1 (6 bases). The CDR3 totals 12 residues. V gave up 8 bases and J gave up 4 bases, with 11 bases separating them. The germline CDR1 and CDR2 sequences are MNHEY and SMNVEV (reference sequence). This CDR3 reads CASGQGSTEAFF. Written as DNA, the CDR3 is TGTGCCAGCGGGCAGGGGAGCACTGAAGCTTTCTTT.

This chain connects TRBV15 to TRBJ2-7; TRBD1 is a possible D gene (6 bases). CDR1 is LNHNV and CDR2 is YYDKDF in the germline V gene (reference sequence). CDR3 length: 14 amino acids. The ends were cut back, 4 bases at V and 2 bases at J, with 12 bases in the middle. The CDR3 sequence: CATSITGSTYEQYF. CDR3 nucleotide sequence: TGTGCCACCAGCATAACAGGGAGCACCTACGAGCAGTACTTC.

The gene calls are TRBV19 and TRBJ2-7; D may be TRBD1 or TRBD2 (6 bases each). Trimming shortened V by 5 bases and J by 7 bases, and 12 bases separated the two germline ends. Per the germline V gene, CDR1 is LNHDA and CDR2 is SQIVND (reference sequence). CDR3 length equals 12 residues. CDR3: CASSFTGREQYF. CDR3 bases: TGTGCCAGTAGTTTTACAGGGAGGGAGCAGTACTTC.

V usage is TRBV5-1 and J usage is TRBJ2-6; maybe TRBD1 (5 bases). The CDR3 length is 18 residues. Germline V CDR1 and CDR2: SGHRS, YFSETQ. V was cut by 0 bases and J by 1 base, with 14 bases left in between. For the CDR3, the DNA is TGCGCCAGCAGCTTGGCCTGGGCAGGGTTGTCTGGGGCCAACGTCCTGACTTTC. It encodes CASSLAWAGLSGANVLTF.

This clone was recorded a few times. The rearrangement links TRBV19 to TRBJ1-6; D is possibly TRBD1 (5 bases). V was clipped by 6 bases and J by 5 bases, with 8 bases between them. The CDR3 loop spans 13 amino acids. Germline CDR1 and CDR2: LNHDA and SQIVND (reference sequence). CDR3 protein: CASSRVHNSPLHF. CDR3 coding DNA: TGTGCCAGTAGCAGGGTCCATAATTCACCCCTCCACTTT.

The table lists this clone with a count of one. V usage is TRBV7-8 and J usage is TRBJ2-7, with D tentatively TRBD2 (5 bases). Trimming pared 2 bases from V and 12 bases from J, leaving 23 bases between. Germline V CDR1 and CDR2: SGHVS, FQNEAQ. The CDR3 has 15 residues. The CDR3 sequence: CASSLRLDLGIGGYF. CDR3 bases: TGTGCCAGCAGCTTAAGGTTGGACCTAGGGATCGGAGGGTACTTC. The whole variable domain, filled in from reference TRBV7-8 and TRBJ2-7, reads GAGVSQSPRYKVAKRGQDVALRCDPISGHVSLFWYQQALGQGPEFLTYFQNEAQLDKSGLPSDRFFAERPEGSVSTLKIQRTQQEDSAVYLCASSLRLDLGIGGYFGPGTRLTVT.

V usage is TRBV4-1 and J usage is TRBJ1-2; weak D call: TRBD1 (5 bases). The germline CDR1 and CDR2 sequences are MGHRA and YSYEKL. The CDR3 runs to 17 residues. The ends were cut back, 1 base at V and 8 bases at J, with 23 bases in the middle. CDR3 sequence (DNA): TGCGCCAGCAGCCAAGGGCCAAGAGAGGGCGGGGGGGAGGGCTACACCTTC. Protein product: CASSQGPREGGGEGYTF.

J is TRBJ2-3 and V is TRBV28; 11 bases match TRBD1. The CDR3 runs 14 residues. From germline, CDR1 is MDHEN and CDR2 SYDVKM. The ends lost 5 bases at V and 5 bases at J; junction bases unmatched: 3. The CDR3 coding sequence is TGTGCCAGCAGTCCGGGACAGGGGGTAGATACGCAGTATTTT. Translation: CASSPGQGVDTQYF.

The chain combines TRBV19 with TRBJ1-3, with 9 bases aligning to TRBD1. V was clipped by 4 bases and J by 0 bases; unmatched bases: 4. This CDR3 is built from 16 residues. The V gene's germline CDR1 is LNHDA and CDR2 SQIVND (reference sequence). CDR3 residues: CASSTGTGISGNTIYF. CDR3 DNA: TGTGCCAGTAGTACCGGGACAGGGATCTCTGGAAACACCATATATTTT.

This chain joins TRBV6-1 and TRBJ2-7; the D gene is possibly TRBD2 (6 bases). The CDR3 length is 18 residues. The germline CDR1 and CDR2 sequences are MNHNS and SASEGT. With 1 base removed from V and 0 bases from J, the gap between germline ends came to 19 bases. CDR3 sequence reads: CASSEGRAVTELSYEQYF. As DNA, the CDR3 is TGTGCCAGCAGTGAAGGGAGGGCTGTGACGGAACTCTCCTACGAGCAGTACTTC.

The V gene is TRBV2, the J gene TRBJ1-6; a possible D gene is TRBD1 (5 bases). This CDR3 has 17 residues. Trimming left V 7 bases short and J 7 bases short, with 23 bases between. Germline assignment: CDR1 SNHLY and CDR2 FYNNEI. DNA of the CDR3: TGTGCCAGCAACAAGATACTGGGAGAGGGACGGAATTCACCCCTCCACTTT. It codes for CASNKILGEGRNSPLHF.

This clone was recorded a few times. The rearrangement links TRBV5-1 to TRBJ1-1; no clear D gene. Germline values: CDR1 SGHRS, CDR2 YFSETQ. The CDR3 runs 13 residues. V was clipped by 2 bases and J by 1 base, with 6 bases between them. This chain's CDR3 is CASSLRKNTEAFF. The CDR3 DNA follows: TGCGCCAGCAGCTTACGGAAGAACACTGAAGCTTTCTTT.

DNA for the CDR3: TGTGCCAGCAGCTTACAGCAGTCGCTTCCAAACACCATATATTTT. The encoded protein is CASSLQQSLPNTIYF. The genes are TRBV5-4 and TRBJ1-3; no definite D call. Germline V lookup: CDR1 SGHNT, CDR2 YYREEE (reference sequence). The CDR3 is 15 amino acids. Trimming took off 2 bases at V and 6 bases at J, with 15 bases between the two ends.

This rearrangement joins TRBV28 to TRBJ1-6; D is possibly TRBD1 (5 bases). V was pared by 4 bases and J by 6 bases, with 13 bases between. CDR1 is MDHEN and CDR2 is SYDVKM in the germline V gene. This CDR3 is 15 amino acids long. The CDR3 nucleotides are TGTGCCAGCAGTTCCCCGACAGCCTTTAATTCACCCCTCCACTTT. Encoded protein: CASSSPTAFNSPLHF.

The chain has TRBV4-3 and TRBJ1-2; unclear D gene. The CDR3 has 15 amino acids. The germline V and J ends were trimmed by 0 bases and 4 bases, with 12 bases remaining between them. Germline V gene lookup returns CDR1 LGHNA and CDR2 YSLEER. CDR3 in amino acids: CASSQERSGIYGYTF. CDR3 sequence (DNA): TGCGCCAGCAGCCAAGAGAGGTCAGGCATCTATGGCTACACCTTC.

This chain uses TRBV4-1 with TRBJ1-2, with a tentative D call TRBD1 (5 bases). The ends were cut back, 3 bases at V and 4 bases at J, with 9 bases in the middle. Germline V gives CDR1 MGHRA, CDR2 YSYEKL. This CDR3 is 13 amino acids long. This chain's CDR3 is CASSQRGGYGYTF. CDR3 in DNA: TGCGCCAGCAGCCAGAGGGGAGGCTATGGCTACACCTTC.

CDR3 loop: CASSAGTPETQYF. Written as DNA, the CDR3 is TGTGCCAGCAGTGCGGGGACTCCAGAGACCCAGTACTTC. The chain joins TRBV6-5 to TRBJ2-5, with a weak D call TRBD2 (6 bases). Germline lookup yields CDR1 MNHEY and CDR2 SVGAGI. This CDR3 region has 13 residues. Trimming removed 5 bases from V and 4 bases from J, with 11 bases in between.

This chain's CDR3 is CASALREYGGELFF. As DNA, the CDR3 is TGTGCCAGCGCCCTGCGGGAGTACGGCGGGGAGCTGTTTTTT. This sequence joins TRBV6-5 and TRBJ2-2; 7 bases line up with TRBD2. V gave up 8 bases and J gave up 7 bases; unmatched junction bases: 10. Germline loops: CDR1 MNHEY, CDR2 SVGAGI. This CDR3 spans 14 amino acids.

V gene TRBV18 combines with J gene TRBJ2-7; D gene ambiguous. The CDR3 consists of 12 residues. CDR1 KGHSH and CDR2 LQKENI come from the germline V gene. Trimming removed 2 bases from V and 2 bases from J, with 4 bases in between. This chain's CDR3 is CASSPETYEQYF. CDR3 in DNA: TGTGCCAGCTCACCAGAAACCTACGAGCAGTACTTC.

The V gene is TRBV9, the J gene TRBJ2-3; maybe TRBD2 (6 bases). The V gene lost 4 bases and the J gene lost 0 bases, with 18 bases spanning the gap. The CDR3 spans 17 residues. Per the germline V gene, CDR1 is SGDLS and CDR2 is YYNGEE. CDR3 DNA: TGTGCCAGCAGCCCAAGACTAGAAGGTCCTAGCACAGATACGCAGTATTTT. Its translation is CASSPRLEGPSTDTQYF.

J is TRBJ1-5 and V is TRBV20-1; no reliable D call. The V gene's germline CDR1 is DFQATT and CDR2 SNEGSKA (reference sequence). The ends were cut back, 1 base at V and 6 bases at J, with 1 base in the middle. CDR3 length: 10 residues. CDR3 region: CSARGQPQHF. The CDR3 bases are TGCAGTGCTAGAGGTCAGCCCCAGCATTTT.

The gene calls are TRBV13 and TRBJ1-3; no firm D call. Trimming took off 0 bases at V and 2 bases at J, with 8 bases between the two ends. The germline CDR1 and CDR2 sequences are PRHDT and FYEKMQ (reference sequence). The CDR3 is 15 amino acids. CDR3 protein: CASSLGRSTGNTIYF. CDR3 in DNA: TGTGCCAGCAGCTTAGGAAGGTCGACTGGAAACACCATATATTTT.

This chain links TRBV2 with TRBJ2-7, with 7 bases matching TRBD2. Per the germline V gene, CDR1 is SNHLY and CDR2 is FYNNEI. The CDR3 length is 15 residues. Losses at the gene ends were 2 bases for V and 5 bases for J; bases not matched to a gene: 9. CDR3 protein: CASSEREALPHEQYF. CDR3 sequence (DNA): TGTGCCAGCAGTGAACGGGAGGCCCTCCCTCACGAGCAGTACTTC.

This clone was recorded once. The V gene is TRBV4-1, the J gene TRBJ2-7, with a possible D match to TRBD2 (5 bases). The CDR3 contains 17 residues. Germline V CDR1 and CDR2: MGHRA, YSYEKL. The V end lost 3 bases, the J end lost 0 bases, and 18 bases lay between the germline ends. CDR3 DNA sequence: TGCGCCAGCAGCCAGCTCGTCCGGACTTCAAGCTCCTACGAGCAGTACTTC. The encoded protein is CASSQLVRTSSSYEQYF.

The rearrangement links TRBV11-3 to TRBJ2-7; D is uncertain. The ends were cut back, 2 bases at V and 2 bases at J, with 7 bases in the middle. This CDR3 has 13 amino acids. In germline, CDR1 is SGHNT, CDR2 YENEEA. This CDR3 reads CASSLTETYEQYF. The CDR3, as DNA: TGTGCCAGCAGCTTAACAGAGACCTACGAGCAGTACTTC.

The chain is built from TRBV27 and TRBJ2-1, with TRBD1 as a possible D gene (6 bases). With 5 bases removed from V and 3 bases from J, the gap between germline ends came to 11 bases. This CDR3 is built from 14 residues. Germline-derived CDR1 and CDR2 are MNHEY and SMNVEV (reference sequence). Here the CDR3 DNA reads TGTGCCAGCAGTCTAGCAGGGGACTACAATGAGCAGTTCTTC. This translates into CASSLAGDYNEQFF.

This rearrangement joins TRBV27 to TRBJ1-1, with D uncertain. The CDR3 consists of 14 residues. The germline V and J ends were trimmed by 0 bases and 4 bases, with 9 bases remaining between them. Germline loops: CDR1 MNHEY, CDR2 SMNVEV (reference sequence). Here the CDR3 DNA reads TGTGCCAGCAGTTTATCCAGATTAGGCACTGAAGCTTTCTTT. Protein sequence: CASSLSRLGTEAFF.

The rearrangement joins TRBV30 to TRBJ1-2; 12 nucleotides align to TRBD1. The CDR3 length is 16 residues. Per the germline V gene, CDR1 is GTSNPN and CDR2 is SVGIG (reference sequence). V dropped 1 base and J dropped 5; count of bases not matched to a gene: 8. The CDR3 sequence is CAWSGGQGASYYGYTF. In DNA form, the CDR3 reads TGTGCCTGGAGTGGGGGACAGGGGGCGAGTTATTATGGCTACACCTTC.

The chain recombines TRBV5-1 with TRBJ1-5; no definite D call. The V end was cut by 0 bases, the J end by 5 bases, with 9 bases between. CDR1 is SGHRS and CDR2 is YFSETQ in the germline V gene. This CDR3 has 14 amino acids. In DNA form, the CDR3 reads TGCGCCAGCAGCTTGGATGTTAATGATCAGCCCCAGCATTTT. This translates into CASSLDVNDQPQHF.

The gene calls are TRBV19 and TRBJ2-2; D possibly corresponds to TRBD2 (5 bases). This CDR3 contains 13 residues. Trimming stripped 7 bases from V and 9 bases from J, with 15 bases between. CDR1 is LNHDA and CDR2 is SQIVND in the germline V gene (reference sequence). DNA of the CDR3: TGTGCCAGTACCTCACGAGGGCCGCGGGAGCTGTTTTTT. This codes for CASTSRGPRELFF.

The gene calls are TRBV5-4 and TRBJ2-1; D tentatively reads TRBD1 or TRBD2 (6 bases each). V shed 4 bases and J shed 7 bases, with 12 bases lying between them. Germline-derived CDR1 and CDR2 are SGHNT and YYREEE (reference sequence). The CDR3 runs 13 residues. The CDR3: CASSPGASNEQFF. The DNA of the CDR3 is TGTGCCAGCAGCCCGGGGGCCAGTAATGAGCAGTTCTTC.